This T cell receptor (beta chain) was sequenced during a study of blood T cell repertoires in COVID-19. Germline V gene data show CDR1 as KGHSH and CDR2 as LQKENI. V was clipped by 3 bases and J by 4 bases; unmatched bases: 11. This CDR3 region has 17 residues. Sequenced by immunoSEQ multiplex PCR; TCRdb stores in-frame clones only, minus some. The sample carries 410,000 or so clones, about 88% recorded once. Sequencing was carried out using peripheral blood. The clonotype was recovered from a woman between 40 and 55 years old with COVID-19, enrolled during active disease. The chain employs TRBV18 and TRBJ2-7; 11 nucleotides align to TRBD1. The CDR3 DNA sequence: TGTGCCAGCTCACCCGGTACCGGGACAGGGGGTAGGTACGAGCAGTACTTC. It encodes CASSPGTGTGGRYEQYF.